One sample yielded the 9 T cell receptor beta chains listed below, sequenced in a study of T-cell memory formation after mild COVID-19 listed by TCRdb under 2021. Library preparation was by 5' RACE. This sample was sequenced with an Illumina NovaSeq 6000. Clones were called with MiXCR by TCRdb after fastp trimmed the public reads at Q25, and only in-frame beta chains were retained. All rows with the same CDR3 protein become a single entry with the most common DNA and genes. This sample gives approximately 430,000 distinct CDR3 sequences in total; about a quarter of them show up just once. Around 13% of the sample belongs to the ten largest clones. Material for sequencing was PBMCs or a T cell subset sorted from them (not recorded which). All receptors derive from an adult woman who had mild COVID-19 (a few samples of this study predate the infection). The sample titles of this study are shuffled in the database, so cell type and time point are left out; the donor was told from shared clones.

This clonotype was seen a few times. The chain employs TRBV9 and TRBJ1-2; D not resolved. The CDR3 is made up of 13 amino acids. Trimming shortened V by 2 bases and J by 4 bases, and 9 bases separated the two germline ends. The germline gives CDR1 SGDLS, CDR2 YYNGEE. CDR3 protein: CASSVQDFYGYTF. DNA for the CDR3: TGTGCCAGCAGCGTGCAGGACTTCTATGGCTACACCTTC.

This clonotype was seen only a few times. This CDR3 reads CASVLTSTYNEQFF. Here the CDR3 DNA reads TGTGCCAGCGTGTTGACATCCACCTACAATGAGCAGTTCTTC. The chain joins TRBV2 to TRBJ2-1; D not certain. Germline values: CDR1 SNHLY, CDR2 FYNNEI. Trimming shortened V by 8 bases and J by 2 bases, and 13 bases separated the two germline ends. This CDR3 comprises 14 residues.

The J gene is TRBJ1-4, the V gene TRBV28, with 11 bases matching TRBD1. The CDR3 is made up of 16 amino acids. Germline CDR1 MDHEN, CDR2 SYDVKM. V shed 1 base and J 8 bases; nucleotides not matched to a gene: 6. The CDR3 loop is CASSLSRTGGREKLFF. CDR3 DNA sequence: TGTGCCAGCAGTTTATCACGGACAGGGGGCCGAGAAAAACTGTTTTTT.

There are a few counts of this clonotype. This sequence joins TRBV24-1 and TRBJ2-6; D is ambiguous. Germline values: CDR1 KGHDR, CDR2 SFDVKD. Trimming stripped 3 bases from V and 0 bases from J, with 11 bases between. The CDR3 has 17 residues. CDR3 DNA sequence: TGTGCCACCAGTGATCCAAGCATCCACTCTGGGGCCAACGTCCTGACTTTC. Translation gives CATSDPSIHSGANVLTF.

This clonotype was found many times. The genes are TRBV5-1 and TRBJ2-1; D uncertain. Looked up from germline, CDR1 is SGHRS and CDR2 is YFSETQ. The CDR3 contains 12 residues. V shed 1 base and J shed 7 bases, with 6 bases lying between them. The CDR3 loop is CASSLTLNEQFF. The CDR3 region has the DNA TGCGCCAGCAGCTTGACCCTGAATGAGCAGTTCTTC. The variable domain in full, completed from reference TRBV5-1 and TRBJ2-1, reads KAGVTQTPRYLIKTRGQQVTLSCSPISGHRSVSWYQQTPGQGLQFLFEYFSETQRNKGNFPGRFSGRQFSNSRSEMNVSTLELGDSALYLCASSLTLNEQFFGPGTRLTVL.

The V and J genes are TRBV6-5 and TRBJ2-1, with D uncertain. Germline lookup yields CDR1 MNHEY and CDR2 SVGAGI. CDR3 length equals 15 residues. V lost 1 base and J lost 6, with 13 bases in between. The CDR3 is CASSYYPDVTNEQFF. The CDR3 DNA reads TGTGCCAGCAGTTACTACCCGGACGTCACCAATGAGCAGTTCTTC.

This clonotype has a handful of counts. The V gene is TRBV2, the J gene TRBJ1-1; no clear D. CDR3 length equals 13 residues. Trimming pared 6 bases from V and 4 bases from J, leaving 12 bases between. CDR1 and CDR2 from the germline V gene are SNHLY and FYNNEI. CDR3 in DNA: TGTGCCAGCAGGGCCACCTGGGGCACTGAAGCTTTCTTT. Residues: CASRATWGTEAFF.

V usage is TRBV5-5 and J usage is TRBJ1-1; D is perhaps TRBD1 (5 bases). This CDR3 region has 14 residues. V was shortened by 0 bases and J by 5 bases, with 11 bases between the two germline ends. CDR1 is SGHKS, CDR2 YYEKEE, per germline (reference sequence). The CDR3 region is CASSLAGGLTEAFF. As DNA, the CDR3 is TGTGCCAGCAGCTTGGCCGGGGGGTTGACTGAAGCTTTCTTT.

The chain employs TRBV2 and TRBJ2-3, with D tentatively TRBD2 (5 bases). Between the trimmed V and J ends, which lost 4 bases and 5 bases, there was a span of 7 bases. The CDR3 has 12 amino acids. From germline, CDR1 is SNHLY and CDR2 FYNNEI. The CDR3: CASSAGRDTQYF. The CDR3 region has the DNA TGTGCCAGCAGTGCGGGGAGAGATACGCAGTATTTT.